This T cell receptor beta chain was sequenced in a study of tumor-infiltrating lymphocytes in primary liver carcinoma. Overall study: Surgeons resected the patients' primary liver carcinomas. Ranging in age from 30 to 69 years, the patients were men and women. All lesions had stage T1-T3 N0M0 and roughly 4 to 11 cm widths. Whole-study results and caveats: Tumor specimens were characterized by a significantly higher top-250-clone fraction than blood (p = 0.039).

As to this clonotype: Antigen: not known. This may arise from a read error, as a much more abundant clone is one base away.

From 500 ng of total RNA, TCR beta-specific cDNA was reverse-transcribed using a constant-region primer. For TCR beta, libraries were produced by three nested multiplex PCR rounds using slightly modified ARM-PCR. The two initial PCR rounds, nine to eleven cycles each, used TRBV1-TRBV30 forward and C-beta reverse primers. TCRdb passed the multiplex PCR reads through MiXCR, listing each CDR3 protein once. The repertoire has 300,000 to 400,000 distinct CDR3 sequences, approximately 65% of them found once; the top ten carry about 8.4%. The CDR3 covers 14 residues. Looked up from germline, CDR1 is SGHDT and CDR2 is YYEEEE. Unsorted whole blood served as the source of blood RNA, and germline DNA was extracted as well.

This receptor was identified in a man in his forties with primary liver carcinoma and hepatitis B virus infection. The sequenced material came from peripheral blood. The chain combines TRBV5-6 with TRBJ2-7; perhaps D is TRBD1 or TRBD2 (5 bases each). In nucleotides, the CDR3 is TGTGCCAGCAGCTTCGGACCCGAGGGGTACGTGCAGTACTTC. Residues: CASSFGPEGYVQYF.